These T cell receptor beta chains were read from a single sample in a study of cytomegalovirus exposure and HLA in healthy donors. TCRdb's table, derived via immunoSEQ multiplex PCR, lists solely in-frame clones and lacks some. The profile covers under 200,000 clones, with less than 85% appearing a single time and 4.5% to 6% taken by the ten largest. The sequencing input was PBMCs. These receptors all stem from a man in his forties in good health and CMV-seronegative. CDR3s include the opening cysteine and the closing phenylalanine or tryptophan. The D gene is left open where the match is weak. Only part of the rows carry a size: once, few, many, or a class if the clone is expanded.

-	TRBJ1-4	-	TRBV5-4	CASSSRTAGDEKLFF	TGTGCCAGCAGCTCCCGGACGGCAGGGGATGAAAAACTGTTTTTT
-	TRBJ1-1	-	TRBV6-1	CASSGGQRFEAFF	TGTGCCAGCAGTGGGGGACAAAGGTTTGAAGCTTTCTTT
TRBD2	TRBJ2-1	-	TRBV5-4	CASSLTSGLYNEQFF	TGTGCCAGCAGCTTGACTAGCGGGTTATACAATGAGCAGTTCTTC
TRBD1	TRBJ2-7	-	TRBV7-2	CASSSNRGAYEQYF	TGTGCCAGCAGCTCCAACAGGGGAGCCTACGAGCAGTACTTC
TRBD1	TRBJ1-6	-	TRBV7-2	CASSLADRDRVYGAYNSPLHF	TGTGCCAGCAGCTTAGCGGACCGGGACAGGGTTTATGGAGCCTATAATTCACCCCTCCACTTT
-	TRBJ2-1	-	TRBV6-5	CASSYSGGASSEQFF	TGTGCCAGCAGTTACTCTGGGGGGGCCTCTAGTGAGCAGTTCTTC
TRBD1	TRBJ2-1	-	TRBV4-3	CASSLGAGGFYNEQFF	TGCGCCAGCAGCCTCGGGGCAGGGGGCTTCTACAATGAGCAGTTCTTC
TRBD1	TRBJ2-4	-	TRBV7-9	CASSLPPRQGLHIQYF	TGTGCCAGCAGCTTACCCCCTCGACAGGGCCTACACATTCAGTACTTC
-	TRBJ1-3	-	TRBV5-1	CASSFPGAGNTIYF	TGCGCCAGCAGCTTCCCAGGGGCTGGAAACACCATATATTTT
TRBD2	TRBJ2-1	-	TRBV5-1	CASSPIRGAGGRGEQFF	TGCGCCAGCAGCCCGATTCGAGGGGCGGGGGGGCGGGGTGAGCAGTTCTTC
-	TRBJ2-7	-	TRBV21-1	CASSKRQGKINEQYF	TGTGCCAGCAGCAAAAGGCAGGGAAAGATCAACGAGCAGTACTTC
-	TRBJ1-1	-	TRBV4-1	CASSQVGVNTEAFF	TGCGCCAGCAGCCAAGTAGGGGTGAACACTGAAGCTTTCTTT
TRBD1	TRBJ2-3	once	TRBV19	CASSILDRGTDTQYF	TGTGCCAGTAGTATTCTCGACAGGGGCACAGATACGCAGTATTTT
TRBD2	TRBJ2-7	once	TRBV7-2	CASSFTSGRGHEQYF	TGTGCCAGCAGCTTTACTAGCGGGAGAGGCCACGAGCAGTACTTC
-	TRBJ2-7	-	TRBV7-9	CASSSEDSYEQYF	TGTGCCAGCAGCTCAGAGGACAGCTACGAGCAGTACTTC
-	TRBJ1-2	-	TRBV7-9	CASSLGRVVGYTF	TGTGCCAGCAGCTTAGGGCGGGTCGTCGGCTACACCTTC
-	TRBJ2-7	-	TRBV7-2	CASSSSWVRSYEQYF	TGTGCCAGCAGCTCCTCTTGGGTCAGGTCATACGAGCAGTACTTC
-	TRBJ1-5	-	TRBV7-2	CASSLALGGNQPQHF	TGTGCCAGCAGCTTAGCGCTAGGGGGTAATCAGCCCCAGCATTTT
-	TRBJ1-1	few	TRBV9	CASSVQGSNTEAFF	TGTGCCAGCAGCGTACAGGGGTCGAACACTGAAGCTTTCTTT
-	TRBJ2-3	few	TRBV29-1	CSVEVLGREQYF	TGCAGCGTTGAAGTGCTGGGGCGTGAGCAGTATTTT
-	TRBJ1-2	-	TRBV29-1	CSVEEAPGHDYGYTF	TGCAGCGTTGAAGAAGCCCCGGGACACGACTATGGCTACACCTTC
-	TRBJ2-1	once	TRBV4-1	CASSPYGSKDEQFF	TGCGCCAGCAGCCCCTACGGGAGTAAGGATGAGCAGTTCTTC
-	TRBJ1-1	few	TRBV7-8	CASSFRQFTEAFF	TGTGCCAGCAGCTTTCGACAGTTCACTGAAGCTTTCTTT
-	TRBJ1-4	-	TRBV10-3	CATAGGVSGVPNEKLFF	TGTGCCACCGCGGGCGGTGTTTCTGGGGTACCTAATGAAAAACTGTTTTTT
TRBD1	TRBJ2-7	-	TRBV19	CASSAGQGDYEQYF	TGTGCCAGTAGTGCGGGACAGGGGGACTACGAGCAGTACTTC
TRBD2	TRBJ2-7	-	TRBV4-3	CASSQDREREIYEQYF	TGCGCCAGCAGCCAAGATAGGGAGCGGGAGATCTACGAGCAGTACTTC
-	TRBJ1-3	-	TRBV9	CASSVGGVSSGNTIYF	TGTGCCAGCAGCGTGGGGGGGGTTAGCTCTGGAAACACCATATATTTT
TRBD2	TRBJ2-1	-	TRBV4-3	CASSQDAAGGLGGEQFF	TGCGCCAGCAGCCAAGATGCGGCGGGGGGGCTGGGTGGTGAGCAGTTCTTC
TRBD2	TRBJ2-1	-	TRBV18	CASSPELAGDFNEQFF	TGTGCCAGCTCACCCGAACTAGCGGGAGACTTCAATGAGCAGTTCTTC
TRBD1	TRBJ1-2	-	TRBV29-1	CSAQTGVDYGYTF	TGCAGCGCGCAGACAGGGGTTGACTATGGCTACACCTTC
-	TRBJ2-7	-	TRBV5-1	CASSLAGNPYEQYF	TGCGCCAGCAGCTTGGCCGGGAACCCCTACGAGCAGTACTTC
TRBD1	TRBJ1-1	-	TRBV25-1	CASSLNGDRVTEAFF	TGTGCCAGCAGCCTTAACGGGGACAGGGTTACTGAAGCTTTCTTT
-	TRBJ2-3	-	TRBV11-3	CASSLSGGADTQYF	TGTGCCAGCAGCTTATCGGGGGGCGCAGATACGCAGTATTTT
TRBD2	TRBJ2-1	-	TRBV5-1	CASSLGASGGNEQFF	TGCGCCAGCAGCTTGGGGGCTAGCGGGGGTAATGAGCAGTTCTTC
-	TRBJ2-5	-	TRBV5-1	CASSPDGNRGTQYF	TGCGCCAGCAGCCCCGACGGCAACCGGGGGACCCAGTACTTC
TRBD1	TRBJ2-7	-	TRBV2	CASSDSSGQNEQYF	TGTGCCAGCAGTGATAGTTCGGGACAGAACGAGCAGTACTTC
TRBD2	TRBJ2-2	-	TRBV7-7	CASSPRTSGVTGELFF	TGTGCCAGCAGCCCCCGGACTAGCGGCGTGACGGGGGAGCTGTTTTTT
-	TRBJ2-5	-	TRBV10-3	CAIRAGQETQYF	TGTGCCATCAGGGCGGGCCAAGAGACCCAGTACTTC
-	TRBJ2-2	-	TRBV4-3	CASSPLNTGELFF	TGCGCCAGCAGCCCCCTTAACACCGGGGAGCTGTTTTTT
TRBD2	TRBJ2-5	-	TRBV6-5	CASSRLAEETQYF	TGTGCCAGCAGTAGACTAGCGGAAGAGACCCAGTACTTC